A selection of T cell receptor beta chains follows, all from one sample in a study of cytomegalovirus exposure and HLA in healthy donors. Sequenced by immunoSEQ multiplex PCR; TCRdb stores in-frame clones only, minus some. In the table there are under 150,000 clones, about 78% of which are singletons. The sample consisted of PBMCs. These receptors originate from a human donor in good health. Both conserved end residues are part of each CDR3. A D gene is named only where the DNA matches it firmly. The listing skips clone size in some rows; elsewhere it reads once, few, many or a size class.

size | J | V | D | CDR3 | DNA
NA | TRBJ1-5 | TRBV2 | NA | CASRLSGLWDNQPQHF | TGTGCCAGCAGACTTTCAGGGCTTTGGGACAATCAGCCCCAGCATTTT
NA | TRBJ1-2 | TRBV4-3 | NA | CASSLQATGGSYGYTF | TGCGCCAGCAGCCTACAAGCCACCGGAGGAAGCTATGGCTACACCTTC
NA | TRBJ1-2 | TRBV27 | NA | CASSASVQGSGYTF | TGTGCCAGCAGTGCCAGTGTACAGGGATCCGGCTACACCTTC
NA | TRBJ1-2 | TRBV5-6 | NA | CASRGGRGAGGYTF | TGTGCCAGCAGAGGGGGGAGGGGCGCAGGTGGCTACACCTTC
few | TRBJ1-1 | TRBV19 | TRBD1 | CASRDRAWGEAFF | TGTGCCAGTAGGGACAGGGCTTGGGGTGAAGCTTTCTTT
few | TRBJ1-2 | TRBV5-1 | TRBD1 | CASSYGTGKLYGYTF | TGCGCCAGCAGCTACGGGACAGGGAAACTCTATGGCTACACCTTC
NA | TRBJ1-5 | TRBV4-2 | TRBD1 | CASSRTGSDQPQHF | TGTGCCAGCAGCCGGACAGGCTCCGATCAGCCCCAGCATTTT
NA | TRBJ2-7 | TRBV29-1 | TRBD1 | CSVVTGGHEQYF | TGCAGCGTTGTTACAGGGGGCCACGAGCAGTACTTC
NA | TRBJ2-5 | TRBV6-5 | NA | CASSYGQKETQYF | TGTGCCAGCAGTTATGGGCAAAAAGAGACCCAGTACTTC
NA | TRBJ1-4 | TRBV6-5 | NA | CASSSGVGEKLFF | TGTGCCAGCAGTAGCGGGGTAGGAGAAAAACTGTTTTTT
NA | TRBJ2-7 | TRBV30 | NA | CAWSAGDAHEQYF | TGTGCCTGGAGTGCGGGAGATGCCCACGAGCAGTACTTC
NA | TRBJ1-4 | TRBV6-5 | TRBD1 | CASSMNRGEKLFF | TGTGCCAGCAGTATGAACAGGGGTGAAAAACTGTTTTTT
NA | TRBJ2-5 | TRBV30 | NA | CAWSVGGETQYF | TGTGCCTGGAGTGTCGGAGGGGAGACCCAGTACTTC
NA | TRBJ2-6 | TRBV11-2 | NA | CAGGGQLSLGANVLTF | TGTGCCGGAGGAGGACAGCTATCTCTGGGGGCCAACGTCCTGACTTTC
NA | TRBJ2-7 | TRBV13 | NA | CASSSTPSYEQYF | TGTGCCAGCAGCTCTACTCCCTCCTACGAGCAGTACTTC
NA | TRBJ2-4 | TRBV2 | NA | CASSDLGAGAYVKNIQYF | TGTGCCAGCAGCGACCTTGGGGCAGGGGCGTATGTCAAAAACATTCAGTACTTC
NA | TRBJ2-1 | TRBV19 | NA | CASGRASSYNEQFF | TGTGCCAGCGGTCGTGCTAGCTCCTACAATGAGCAGTTCTTC
NA | TRBJ1-1 | TRBV6-1 | NA | CASNSPGTEAFF | TGTGCCAGCAATTCCCCGGGCACTGAAGCTTTCTTT
NA | TRBJ1-2 | TRBV27 | NA | CASSSGLANYGYTF | TGTGCCAGCAGTTCAGGGCTAGCTAACTATGGCTACACCTTC
NA | TRBJ2-1 | TRBV2 | TRBD2 | CASAKKAGPISEQFF | TGTGCCAGCGCGAAAAAAGCGGGACCGATCAGTGAGCAGTTCTTC
NA | TRBJ2-3 | TRBV2 | TRBD1 | CASSGDRGYTDTQYF | TGTGCCAGCAGTGGGGACAGGGGCTACACAGATACGCAGTATTTT
NA | TRBJ2-3 | TRBV6-4 | TRBD1 | CASSAGQGADTQYF | TGTGCCAGCAGTGCGGGACAGGGCGCAGATACGCAGTATTTT
NA | TRBJ1-2 | TRBV30 | TRBD1 | CAWSVGQVSNYGYTF | TGTGCCTGGAGTGTTGGACAGGTCTCTAACTATGGCTACACCTTC
NA | TRBJ1-6 | TRBV6-6 | NA | CASSYFTGENSPLHF | TGTGCCAGCAGTTACTTCACGGGTGAAAATTCACCCCTCCACTTT
NA | TRBJ2-7 | TRBV5-4 | TRBD2 | CASRRAGETNEQYF | TGTGCCAGCCGGCGTGCGGGGGAAACGAACGAGCAGTACTTC
NA | TRBJ2-1 | TRBV5-1 | TRBD2 | CASSTAGGGRMYNEQFF | TGCGCCAGCAGCACTGCGGGGGGAGGGAGGATGTACAATGAGCAGTTCTTC
NA | TRBJ2-7 | TRBV19 | NA | CASSRRAISPYEQYF | TGTGCCAGCTCGCGGAGGGCTATCTCCCCGTACGAGCAGTACTTC
NA | TRBJ2-5 | TRBV5-6 | TRBD1 | CASSPTVMDRGETQYF | TGTGCCAGCAGCCCCACCGTTATGGACAGGGGAGAGACCCAGTACTTC